This is a list of T cell receptor beta chains from one sample in a study of blood T cell dynamics during melanoma immunotherapy. The repertoire was sequenced with immunoSEQ multiplex PCR; TCRdb's copy has only in-frame clones and lacks some. Of around 13,000 clones in the sample, around 91% are singletons; the top ten hold 0.15% to 0.2%. Material: effector memory CD8+ T cells from blood, obtained from a patient treated with checkpoint blockade. The receptors derive from a human donor with melanoma. Both conserved end residues are part of each CDR3. D genes are given only for firm matches.

>16|TRBV18|TRBD1|TRBJ1-4
CASSPFRGGADEKLFF
>17|TRBV27|-|TRBJ2-5
CASSLSWGAMYQETQYF
>13|TRBV21-1|-|TRBJ2-7
CASSARTSIEQYF
>16|TRBV4-1|-|TRBJ1-2
CASSQDHKEGHYGYTF
>11|TRBV10-2|-|TRBJ2-5
CAIHNQETQYF
>15|TRBV29-1|-|TRBJ1-1
CSVETPPGGPTEAFF
>16|TRBV10-3|-|TRBJ2-6
CAISESGGAGANVLTF
>16|TRBV9|TRBD1|TRBJ2-7
CASSVGGTGTVYEQYF
>12|TRBV29-1|-|TRBJ2-7
CSVFLPVGEQYF
>14|TRBV19|-|TRBJ1-1
CASSIRGENTEAFF
>13|TRBV19|-|-
CASSIGRAYEQYF
>15|TRBV19|TRBD2|TRBJ2-7
CASTPGRAVVYEQYF
>13|TRBV7-6|-|TRBJ1-1
CASSTDGNTEAFF
>16|TRBV18|-|TRBJ1-1
CASSPEQGRMNTEAFF
>19|TRBV15|TRBD2|TRBJ2-1
CATSRDGDEGLATGDEQFF
>12|TRBV9|-|TRBJ2-3
CASNPSTDTQYF
>15|TRBV7-6|-|TRBJ2-1
CASSPPGFAYNEQFF
>13|TRBV27|-|TRBJ1-2
CASSLGPSYGYTF
>16|TRBV7-9|-|TRBJ2-1
CASSPNYRDTYNEQFF
>16|TRBV27|-|TRBJ2-3
CASSLPSGNGTDTQYF
>14|TRBV19|-|TRBJ1-2
CATLSGNVNYGYTF
>14|TRBV5-1|-|TRBJ2-7
CASSSGTGFYEQYF
>14|TRBV10-3|TRBD1|TRBJ2-5
CAISEPGQQETQYF
>11|TRBV27|-|TRBJ1-1
CASRNSVEAFF
>16|TRBV5-1|-|TRBJ2-3
CASSLNGGLVVDTQYF
>17|TRBV10-1|TRBD2|TRBJ2-1
CASSGTLAGGPYNEQFF
>15|TRBV5-8|-|TRBJ1-2
CASSFPPGTAYGYTF
>14|TRBV9|TRBD2|TRBJ2-7
CASSPGLAGYEQYF
>14|TRBV6-5|TRBD1|TRBJ2-5
CASSYYRGRETQYF
>18|TRBV18|-|TRBJ1-3
CASSPMAMEVLSGNTIYF
>17|TRBV4-2|-|TRBJ2-4
CASSYHLADLAKNIQYF
>16|TRBV9|TRBD1|TRBJ2-3
CASSPPPGQGADTQYF
>12|TRBV19|-|TRBJ1-5
CASSASNQPQHF
>13|TRBV5-4|TRBD1|TRBJ2-7
CASSSGQGYEQYF
>16|TRBV14|TRBD2|TRBJ2-1
CASSQGGLAVDNEQFF
>13|TRBV28|-|TRBJ1-1
CASRLGPGTEAFF
>14|TRBV7-8|TRBD1|TRBJ1-4
CASSFSFLQGALFF
>15|TRBV18|-|TRBJ2-7
CASSPPPGGSYEQYF
>14|TRBV7-6|-|TRBJ1-4
CASSLGSFGEKLFF
>14|TRBV27|-|TRBJ1-5
CTSSLSGVGQPQHF
>14|TRBV29-1|-|TRBJ2-7
CSVVMAGSSYEQYF
>16|TRBV2|-|TRBJ2-7
CATLAPTNPTTYEQYF
>15|TRBV4-1|-|TRBJ2-1
CASSQVEQGGNEQFF
>17|TRBV7-9|-|TRBJ2-7
CASSLVQGSGRPYEQYF
>16|TRBV7-9|-|TRBJ2-7
CASSLASGGGSYEQYF
>15|TRBV4-1|-|-
CASSQGRGGNYEQYF
>17|TRBV7-6|TRBD2|TRBJ2-2
CASSSMTSGRRTGELFF
>15|TRBV6-1|-|-
CASSEKSSGAYEQYF